The rows below give T cell receptor beta chains drawn from one sample of a study of identical twins. MiXCR, applied by TCRdb to the 5' RACE reads, yields one record per CDR3 protein. The sample yields about 1.7 million distinct CDR3 sequences, about 31% seen once. Sequenced sample: cord blood. Every receptor here comes from a newborn girl in good health. The CDR3 runs from the conserved cysteine through the conserved F or W. The D gene is left open where the match is weak. Part of the rows lack a size; the others show once, few, many or a class for expanded clones.

D gene	V gene	clone size	J gene	CDR3 DNA	CDR3 protein
TRBD1	TRBV20-1	-	TRBJ1-6	TGCAGTGCTGAGACAGGGGTGGGTTCACCCCTCCACTTT	CSAETGVGSPLHF
-	TRBV20-1	-	TRBJ2-5	TGCAGTGCCTCGGACCAAGAGACCCAGTACTTC	CSASDQETQYF
TRBD1	TRBV13	-	TRBJ1-2	TGTGCCAGCAGCTTACGGACAGGGGGACATCCGGGCTACACCTTC	CASSLRTGGHPGYTF
-	TRBV20-1	-	TRBJ2-7	TGCAGTGCTAGCCCCCCGGGCGGGACACCTTACAATGAGCAGTACTTC	CSASPPGGTPYNEQYF
-	TRBV6-1	few	TRBJ1-2	TGTGCCAACAGTGAAGCGCGGGGCGGCTACACCTTC	CANSEARGGYTF
-	TRBV12-3/TRBV12-4	-	TRBJ2-3	TGTGCCAGCAGTTGGAGGGGGGGCACAGATGCGCAGTATTTT	CASSWRGGTDAQYF
TRBD2	TRBV24-1	-	TRBJ2-1	TGTGCCACCCAAGGACTAGCGGGGGGCAATGAGCAGTTCTTC	CATQGLAGGNEQFF
-	TRBV5-1	-	TRBJ2-7	TGCGCCAGCAGCGGAGACCCGAGCTCCTACGAGCAGTACTTC	CASSGDPSSYEQYF
TRBD1	TRBV7-8	-	TRBJ2-1	TGTGCCAGCAGGCCCACAGGGGCCACGCACAATGAGCAGTTCTTC	CASRPTGATHNEQFF
-	TRBV29-1	few	TRBJ2-6	TGCAGCGTTGAAGATCTGCCTATCTCTGGGGCCAACGTCCTGACTTTC	CSVEDLPISGANVLTF
-	TRBV12-3/TRBV12-4	-	TRBJ1-5	TGTGCCAGCAGCCTAACCCACAGGCCCCCAGAGCATTTT	CASSLTHRPPEHF
TRBD1	TRBV5-6	few	TRBJ1-5	TGTGCCAGCAGCTTAACGGCAGGGGGCCCCCAGCATTTT	CASSLTAGGPQHF
-	TRBV6-2/TRBV6-3	few	TRBJ2-1	TGTGCCAGCAGCACCCCCACTAGACGCGATGAGCAGTTCTTC	CASSTPTRRDEQFF
TRBD2	TRBV27	many	TRBJ2-1	TGTGCCAGCAGTTCCACTAGCGGGAGAAATGAGCAGTTCTTC	CASSSTSGRNEQFF
TRBD2	TRBV20-1	few	TRBJ2-3	TGCAGTTCTACCGGGACTAGCGGCCTTAGCACAGATACGCAGTATTTT	CSSTGTSGLSTDTQYF
TRBD1	TRBV5-1	many	TRBJ2-4	TGCGCCAGCAGCTCGGGACAGGGAAAAAACATTCAGTACTTC	CASSSGQGKNIQYF
-	TRBV7-2	many	TRBJ2-1	TGTGCCAGCAGCTTACTAGCCATGTACTCCTACAATGAGCAGTTCTTC	CASSLLAMYSYNEQFF
TRBD1	TRBV7-6	-	TRBJ1-6	TGTGCCAGCAGCCCGCTTGGACAGGGCGATTCACCCCTCCACTTT	CASSPLGQGDSPLHF
TRBD1	TRBV20-1	many	TRBJ2-1	TGCAGTGCTAGCAAACCCAGGGGGCACAATGAGCAGTTCTTC	CSASKPRGHNEQFF
-	TRBV6-1	few	TRBJ1-2	TGTGCCAGCATCCGAGGAGATGGCTACACCTTC	CASIRGDGYTF
TRBD1	TRBV5-1	few	TRBJ1-4	TGCGCCAGCAGCATGTCAGGGGGCACTAATGAAAAACTGTTTTTT	CASSMSGGTNEKLFF
-	TRBV15	-	TRBJ1-6	TGTGCCGTCCAGGGGAACTATAATTCACCCCTCCACTTT	CAVQGNYNSPLHF
-	TRBV3-1	-	TRBJ2-5	TGTGCCAGCAGCCAGGGGGGACCGATCTACAATGAGCAGTACTTC	CASSQGGPIYNEQYF
-	TRBV5-8	-	TRBJ2-5	TGTGCCAGCAGCTTTCAATTTCAAGAGACCCAGTACTTC	CASSFQFQETQYF
-	TRBV25-1	few	TRBJ2-1	TGTGCCAGCAGTAGGAAATGGGGAAGGGACAATGAGCAGTTCTTC	CASSRKWGRDNEQFF
TRBD1	TRBV6-1	few	TRBJ2-4	TGTGCCAGCAGTGCCCGAACGGGACAGGGGAGCAAAAACATTCAGTACTTC	CASSARTGQGSKNIQYF
-	TRBV3-1	few	TRBJ1-1	TGTGCCAGCAGCCATGTCACGGGGGCCGCTTTCTTT	CASSHVTGAAFF
-	TRBV9	few	TRBJ2-7	TGTGCCAGCAGCGTAGAGCAGGGCCTCTCCTACGAGCAGTACTTC	CASSVEQGLSYEQYF
TRBD2	TRBV20-1	-	TRBJ2-4	TGCAGTGCTAGAGATATCAGATCCGGGGGGAACATTCAGTACTTC	CSARDIRSGGNIQYF
TRBD2	TRBV5-1	few	TRBJ2-3	TGCGCCAGCAGCTTGCGGAGGGTCCGTCTAGCGGGGGACACAGATACGCAGTATTTT	CASSLRRVRLAGDTDTQYF
-	TRBV12-5	few	TRBJ2-3	TGTGCTAGTGGCTATACGGGGCGGGATACGCAGTATTTT	CASGYTGRDTQYF
-	TRBV27	-	TRBJ1-6	TGTGCCAGCAGGAGCCAGGGGATCCCCACCCTCCACTTT	CASRSQGIPTLHF
-	TRBV6-1	many	TRBJ2-5	TGTGCCAGCAATACTGCGAGAACCCAGTACTTC	CASNTARTQYF
-	TRBV12-3/TRBV12-4	few	TRBJ2-5	TGTGCCAGCAGTCGCCTTGAGGGTACCGAGACCCAGTACTTC	CASSRLEGTETQYF
-	TRBV7-2	few	TRBJ2-7	TGTGCCAGCAGCCTTTCTAGGGGTGGTTCCTACGAGCAGTACTTC	CASSLSRGGSYEQYF
-	TRBV27	many	TRBJ2-6	TGTGCCAGCAGTTTCCTTCACTCTGGGGCCAACGTCCTGACTTTC	CASSFLHSGANVLTF